The 31 T cell receptor beta chains in this list originate from one sample, sequenced in a study of post-analysis software for immune sequencing data. The study, taken as a whole, reports: TRBV5-6, TRBV5-1 and TRBV20-1 were among 4 or 5 TRBV segments more frequent in patients than controls.

TCR beta cDNA libraries included unique molecular identifiers. TCRdb analysed the PCR reads with MiXCR anew, one entry per CDR3 protein. The sample has roughly 730,000 distinct CDR3 sequences; 30% are singletons. These receptors have no known antigen. Sequenced material: blood. These receptors came from a girl aged 5 to 17 with multiple sclerosis.

This chain uses TRBV7-9 with TRBJ1-3; possible D gene TRBD1, 6 bases. Deletions cut 5 bases from V and 4 bases from J, with 15 bases between. Germline V lookup: CDR1 SEHNR, CDR2 FQNEAQ (reference sequence). There are 15 residues in the CDR3. The CDR3 coding sequence is TGTGCCAGCAGCATAAATACAGGGCCCGGAAACACCATATATTTT. This encodes CASSINTGPGNTIYF. Full variable domain (rest looked up from reference TRBV7-9 and TRBJ1-3): DTGVSQNPRHKITKRGQNVTFRCDPISEHNRLYWYRQTLGQGPEFLTYFQNEAQLEKSRLLSDRFSAERPKGSFSTLEIQRTEQGDSAMYLCASSINTGPGNTIYFGEGSWLTVV.

This sequence joins TRBV9 and TRBJ2-5; 7 positions match TRBD1. The CDR3 totals 15 residues. Germline loops: CDR1 SGDLS, CDR2 YYNGEE. Trimming removed 4 bases from V and 11 bases from J; junction bases left unmatched: 17. CDR3 DNA: TGTGCCAGCAGCTTGACAGGGCTTGGCCCCCATGAGCAGTACTTC. Its translation is CASSLTGLGPHEQYF.

V gene TRBV20-1 combines with J gene TRBJ2-1; a possible D gene is TRBD2 (5 bases). Trimming pared 3 bases from V and 0 bases from J, leaving 12 bases between. Per germline, CDR1 DFQATT and CDR2 SNEGSKA (reference sequence). This CDR3 has 15 residues. The CDR3 DNA reads TGCAGTGCTAGGGTGAGGAGGAGCTCCTACAATGAGCAGTTCTTC. Its protein product is CSARVRRSSYNEQFF.

V gene TRBV11-2 combines with J gene TRBJ2-3, with a possible D match to TRBD2 (5 bases). This CDR3 contains 15 residues. Germline V gene sequence: CDR1 SGHAT, CDR2 FQNNGV. The V end lost 8 bases, the J end lost 0 bases, and 15 bases lay between the germline ends. CDR3 loop: CASGKPWTSTDTQYF. CDR3 bases: TGTGCCAGCGGAAAACCATGGACTAGCACAGATACGCAGTATTTT. Full variable domain (outside the CDR3, taken from reference TRBV11-2 and TRBJ2-3): EAGVAQSPRYKIIEKRQSVAFWCNPISGHATLYWYQQILGQGPKLLIQFQNNGVVDDSQLPKDRFSAERLKGVDSTLKIQPAKLEDSAVYLCASGKPWTSTDTQYFGPGTRLTVL.

This chain joins TRBV29-1 and TRBJ1-2, with TRBD1 identical over 7 bases. Germline assignment: CDR1 SQVTM and CDR2 ANQGSEA. The CDR3 is 11 residues long. This CDR3 reads CGATGLYGYTF. The CDR3 nucleotides are TGCGGCGCGACAGGGTTATATGGCTACACCTTC.

The CDR3 sequence is CASSSPTGALAKNIQYF. The CDR3 DNA is TGTGCCAGCAGCTCCCCCACCGGGGCTCTAGCCAAAAACATTCAGTACTTC. J is TRBJ2-4 and V is TRBV7-9, with D possibly called TRBD1 or TRBD2 (5 bases each). Trimming took off 4 bases at V and 0 bases at J, with 16 bases between the two ends. There are 17 residues in the CDR3. Germline CDR1 reads SEHNR; CDR2 reads FQNEAQ (reference sequence). Combining the CDR3 with reference TRBV7-9 and TRBJ2-4 gives the whole variable domain DTGVSQNPRHKITKRGQNVTFRCDPISEHNRLYWYRQTLGQGPEFLTYFQNEAQLEKSRLLSDRFSAERPKGSFSTLEIQRTEQGDSAMYLCASSSPTGALAKNIQYFGAGTRLSVL.

The genes are TRBV29-1 and TRBJ1-1, with 9 bases identical to TRBD1. The CDR3 sequence is 12 residues long. CDR1 and CDR2 (germline): SQVTM, ANQGSEA. V gave up 3 bases and J gave up 10 bases; unmatched junction bases: 6. In DNA form, the CDR3 reads TGCAGCGTTGAGGAGGGACAGGGTACAGCTTTCTTT. Translation: CSVEEGQGTAFF.

This clonotype turned up a few times. The CDR3 is CASSRPLGGASGETQYF. The CDR3, as DNA: TGTGCCAGCAGCCGCCCCCTCGGGGGGGCTTCGGGTGAGACCCAGTACTTC. This chain joins TRBV6-1 and TRBJ2-5, with TRBD2 matching 8 bases. The V and J ends lost 6 bases and 5 bases, in that order; junction bases with no gene match: 17. CDR1 is MNHNS, CDR2 SASEGT, per germline. This CDR3 spans 17 amino acids.

The rearrangement links TRBV7-2 to TRBJ2-5; D is unresolved. Germline lookup yields CDR1 SGHTA and CDR2 FQGNSA. V shed 5 bases and J shed 5 bases, with 21 bases lying between them. The CDR3 covers 16 residues. CDR3 sequence: CASSPGLQLAGETQYF. DNA for the CDR3: TGTGCCAGCAGCCCCGGCCTCCAACTCGCCGGGGAGACCCAGTACTTC.

This clonotype was detected a few times. The chain couples TRBV20-1 to TRBJ2-5, with D possibly being TRBD1 or TRBD2 (5 bases each). Deletions cut 6 bases from V and 5 bases from J, with 22 bases between. This CDR3 has 15 residues. Germline V gives CDR1 DFQATT, CDR2 SNEGSKA (reference sequence). The CDR3 sequence: CSAQRGEYSKETQYF. CDR3 DNA: TGCAGTGCCCAGAGGGGCGAATATTCCAAGGAGACCCAGTACTTC.

The chain carries TRBV25-1 and TRBJ2-5, with TRBD2 matching over 10 bases. The CDR3 covers 18 residues. The ends lost 1 base at V and 5 bases at J; junction bases unmatched: 13. In germline, CDR1 is MGHDK, CDR2 SYGVNS. CDR3 sequence reads: CASSESLAGSPREETQYF. The CDR3 DNA sequence: TGTGCCAGCAGTGAATCACTAGCGGGGAGCCCGAGGGAGGAGACCCAGTACTTC.

The chain recombines TRBV5-6 with TRBJ2-3; no clear D. Deletions cut 5 bases from V and 4 bases from J, with 11 bases between. Germline-derived CDR1 and CDR2 are SGHDT and YYEEEE. The length of the CDR3 is 13 residues. CDR3 amino acids: CASRRTVADTQYF. The CDR3 DNA sequence: TGTGCCAGCAGGCGGACGGTCGCAGATACGCAGTATTTT.

The chain couples TRBV20-1 to TRBJ2-7, with TRBD1 as a possible D gene (6 bases). The V gene's germline CDR1 is DFQATT and CDR2 SNEGSKA (reference sequence). The germline V and J ends were trimmed by 6 bases and 2 bases, with 14 bases remaining between them. The CDR3 loop spans 13 amino acids. The CDR3 protein is CSASEGQTYEQYF. The DNA for the CDR3 is TGCAGTGCGAGCGAAGGACAGACCTACGAGCAGTACTTC.

A few counts support this clonotype. The chain has TRBV5-5 and TRBJ2-7, with D tentatively TRBD2 (7 bases). The CDR3 consists of 14 residues. Germline V gives CDR1 SGHKS, CDR2 YYEKEE (reference sequence). With 4 bases removed from V and 3 bases from J, the gap between germline ends came to 14 bases. The CDR3 sequence is CASSPQGRDYEQYF. The CDR3 bases are TGTGCCAGCAGCCCGCAGGGGAGGGACTACGAGCAGTACTTC.

This clonotype was recorded a few times. The V and J genes are TRBV7-2 and TRBJ2-6; the D gene could be TRBD1 or TRBD2 (5 bases each). Germline values: CDR1 SGHTA, CDR2 FQGNSA. V gave up 0 bases and J gave up 2 bases, with 8 bases separating them. The CDR3 extends over 16 amino acids. CDR3 sequence (DNA): TGTGCCAGCAGCTTAGCCGGGGACCCTGGGGCCAACGTCCTGACTTTC. Its protein is CASSLAGDPGANVLTF.

This clonotype was counted between two and nine times. The chain uses TRBV7-2 and TRBJ2-5; the match to TRBD2 covers 9 bases. The germline CDR1 and CDR2 sequences are SGHTA and FQGNSA. CDR3 length: 16 residues. V lost 2 bases, J lost 5 bases, and 9 bases stayed unmatched. The CDR3 is CASSLYVSGSGETQYF. In nucleotides, the CDR3 is TGTGCCAGCAGCTTATACGTTAGCGGGAGCGGGGAGACCCAGTACTTC. Filled out from reference TRBV7-2 and TRBJ2-5, the complete variable domain reads GAGVSQSPSNKVTEKGKDVELRCDPISGHTALYWYRQSLGQGLEFLIYFQGNSAPDKSGLPSDRFSAERTGGSVSTLTIQRTQQEDSAVYLCASSLYVSGSGETQYFGPGTRLLVL.

In its sample, this clonotype was seen once. This chain links TRBV20-1 with TRBJ2-1, with D unclear. Germline CDR1 and CDR2: DFQATT and SNEGSKA (reference sequence). The CDR3 sequence is 14 residues long. Between the trimmed V and J ends, which lost 5 bases and 3 bases, there was a span of 14 bases. The CDR3 region is CSAFFGALYNEQFF. The CDR3 coding sequence is TGCAGTGCTTTTTTCGGAGCCCTCTACAATGAGCAGTTCTTC.

This clonotype showed up just once. The chain recombines TRBV6-2 or TRBV6-3 with TRBJ1-5; D uncertain. The CDR3 is made up of 16 amino acids. Trimming left V 6 bases short and J 4 bases short, with 19 bases between. CDR1 is MNHEY, CDR2 SVGEGT, per germline. The CDR3 is CASSPRLTLGNQPQHF. In nucleotides, the CDR3 is TGTGCCAGCAGCCCACGACTCACCCTAGGGAATCAGCCCCAGCATTTT.

The CDR3 DNA reads as TGTGCCAGCAGACCGGTGGACACTGAAGCTTTCTTT. Translated, it gives CASRPVDTEAFF. This chain uses TRBV28 with TRBJ1-1, with D unclear. The ends were cut back, 6 bases at V and 3 bases at J, with 8 bases in the middle. The CDR3 is made up of 12 amino acids. CDR1 and CDR2 from the germline V gene are MDHEN and SYDVKM.

The chain employs TRBV7-2 and TRBJ1-2; unclear D gene. The ends were cut back, 1 base at V and 1 base at J, with 10 bases in the middle. This CDR3 has 15 residues. Germline loops: CDR1 SGHTA, CDR2 FQGNSA. The CDR3 sequence is CASSLVDIGNYGYTF. The CDR3 DNA follows: TGTGCCAGCAGCTTAGTCGACATCGGTAACTATGGCTACACCTTC. The variable domain in full, with the rest retrieved from reference TRBV7-2 and TRBJ1-2, is GAGVSQSPSNKVTEKGKDVELRCDPISGHTALYWYRQSLGQGLEFLIYFQGNSAPDKSGLPSDRFSAERTGGSVSTLTIQRTQQEDSAVYLCASSLVDIGNYGYTFGSGTRLTVV.

The CDR3 DNA reads as TGCAGCGTTGGTATCCCCCTCGACACTGAAGCTTTCTTT. It yields the protein CSVGIPLDTEAFF. The rearrangement links TRBV29-1 to TRBJ1-1; no reliable D call. CDR1 and CDR2 (germline): SQVTM, ANQGSEA. CDR3 length: 13 residues. Trimming pared 4 bases from V and 3 bases from J, leaving 12 bases between.

Points on this clonotype: A clone one base away is much larger, so this may be a read error. The chain combines TRBV20-1 with TRBJ2-3, with D maybe TRBD2 (6 bases). Germline V gives CDR1 DFQATT, CDR2 SNEGSKA (reference sequence). Trimming removed 1 base from V and 1 base from J, with 9 bases in between. This CDR3 has 14 amino acids. CDR3 nucleotide sequence: TGCAGTGCTAGAGGGGACTGCCGCACAGATACGCAGTATTTT. Protein product: CSARGDCRTDTQYF.

This clonotype was detected only a few times. The chain is built from TRBV6-6 and TRBJ2-3, with a tentative D call TRBD2 (5 bases). The germline V gene encodes CDR1 MNHNY and CDR2 SVGAGI (reference sequence). The CDR3 is 15 residues long. Trimming took 5 bases from V and 2 from J, leaving 14 bases between them. Here the CDR3 DNA reads TGTGCCAGCAGTCCACTGGGTGGACTCACAGATACGCAGTATTTT. It translates to CASSPLGGLTDTQYF.

This clonotype occurred once. The chain couples TRBV5-1 to TRBJ2-1, with 9 bases identical to TRBD2. This CDR3 has 17 amino acids. Germline trimming cut 2 bases from V and 0 bases from J; bases unmatched to any gene: 6. Germline-derived CDR1 and CDR2 are SGHRS and YFSETQ. The CDR3 DNA reads TGCGCCAGCAGCTTCGGGACTAGCACTCACTCCTACAATGAGCAGTTCTTC. Translating it yields CASSFGTSTHSYNEQFF.

This clonotype came up once. The V and J genes are TRBV6-2 or TRBV6-3 and TRBJ2-4; 10 bases map to TRBD2. With the DNA end fitting TRBJ2-7 better, the J assignment may be wrong. This CDR3 is 15 amino acids long. CDR1 and CDR2 from the germline V gene are MNHEY and SVGEGT. CDR3 in amino acids: CASSTFPSGSSEQYF. The CDR3 nucleotides are TGTGCCAGCAGTACCTTCCCTAGCGGGAGTAGCGAGCAGTACTTC.

This clonotype has just a few counts. CDR3 in amino acids: CASSQVGRVGEQYF. Here the CDR3 DNA reads TGTGCCAGCAGCCAAGTGGGACGGGTGGGCGAGCAGTACTTC. The rearrangement uses TRBV3-1 and TRBJ2-7; D may correspond to TRBD1 or TRBD2 (5 bases each). Germline CDR1 reads LGHDT; CDR2 reads YNNKEL (reference sequence). CDR3 length equals 14 residues. Deletions cut 1 base from V and 6 bases from J, with 13 bases between.

The rearrangement links TRBV7-2 to TRBJ2-7, with D possibly being TRBD2 (6 bases). The V and J ends lost 5 bases and 0 bases respectively, with 11 bases between them. Germline CDR1 is SGHTA and CDR2 is FQGNSA. The length of the CDR3 is 14 residues. The CDR3 region is CASSRVGSSYEQYF. CDR3 in DNA: TGTGCCAGCAGCCGCGTCGGGAGCTCCTACGAGCAGTACTTC.

This clonotype has just a few counts. This chain links TRBV5-4 with TRBJ1-1; D gene uncertain. V dropped 5 bases and J dropped 1 base, with 12 bases sitting between them. This CDR3 region has 14 residues. In germline, CDR1 is SGHNT, CDR2 YYREEE (reference sequence). As DNA, the CDR3 is TGTGCCAGCAGTCCTGGGTTAGGGAACACTGAAGCTTTCTTT. Amino acid sequence: CASSPGLGNTEAFF. Full variable domain (missing parts from reference TRBV5-4 and TRBJ1-1): ETGVTQSPTHLIKTRGQQVTLRCSSQSGHNTVSWYQQALGQGPQFIFQYYREEENGRGNFPPRFSGLQFPNYSSELNVNALELDDSALYLCASSPGLGNTEAFFGQGTRLTVV.

The chain couples TRBV28 to TRBJ2-6; TRBD1 matches 8 bases. The CDR3 is 19 amino acids. V lost 3 bases to trimming and J lost 0 bases; unmatched junction nucleotides: 10. Germline lookup yields CDR1 MDHEN and CDR2 SYDVKM. This CDR3 is CASSFLPGQENSGANVLTF. CDR3 coding DNA: TGTGCCAGCAGTTTCCTACCGGGACAGGAGAACTCTGGGGCCAACGTCCTGACTTTC.

The chain couples TRBV2 to TRBJ2-1; unclear D gene. The CDR3 spans 13 residues. CDR1 is SNHLY, CDR2 FYNNEI, per germline. V was cut by 2 bases and J by 15 bases, with 17 bases left in between. DNA of the CDR3: TGTGCCAGCAGTGAAAGATCCGCGTCTCCGCGGTTCTTC. This codes for CASSERSASPRFF.

This clonotype occurred a few times. The rearrangement uses TRBV29-1 and TRBJ2-7; D unresolved. Germline V gene lookup returns CDR1 SQVTM and CDR2 ANQGSEA. V lost 1 base and J lost 0, with 7 bases in between. This CDR3 has 13 amino acids. The CDR3 bases are TGCAGCGTTGAAGGGTCCCGCTCCTACGAGCAGTACTTC. It specifies CSVEGSRSYEQYF.